This T cell receptor beta chain was identified during a study of STAT5B mutations in CD4+ large granular lymphocyte leukemia. Study-wide results and caveats: Over 20% of private leukemic clonotypes occurred rarely in other patients' non-leukemic repertoires. The CD4+ versus CD8+ T-LGLL clonality difference may reflect limited sample size.

Looked up from germline, CDR1 is MNHEY and CDR2 is SMNVEV (reference sequence). This CDR3 is built from 20 residues. V was clipped by 5 bases and J by 1 base, with 24 bases between them. For this clone: Its target is not known.

This was a survey-level run. Here immunoSEQ multiplex PCR was the method, and the copy in TCRdb shows in-frame clones only, minus some. The data contain about 6,300 clones, 65% to 75% of them seen just once; the ten biggest clones take up 1.9%. The origin of this receptor is a woman aged 70-85 years with CD4+ T-cell large granular lymphocyte leukemia. The source material was PBMCs. This rearrangement joins TRBV27 to TRBJ2-6; the D gene is possibly TRBD2 (7 bases). The CDR3 here is CASSLIPFWGGQSGANVLTF. The CDR3 coding sequence is TGTGCCAGCAGTCTTATCCCCTTTTGGGGGGGGCAGTCTGGGGCCAACGTCCTGACTTTC.